The 29 T cell receptor beta chains below come from one sample, sequenced in a study of monozygotic twins with inflammatory bowel disease. TCRdb reprocessed the 5' RACE reads; each CDR3 protein has one entry and no DNA is given. This listing includes about 380,000 distinct CDR3 sequences. Sequencing used blood. The receptors were sampled from a human donor with ulcerative colitis or Crohn's disease, or a healthy co-twin of an affected twin (not recorded which).

The chain employs TRBV7-2 and TRBJ1-1. CDR1 and CDR2 (germline): SGHTA, FQGNSA. CDR3 length: 12 residues. CDR3 amino acids: CASSFVSTEAFF.

V and J are TRBV7-2 and TRBJ1-2; there is no DNA to check the TCRdb D call of TRBD1. CDR3 size: 13 residues. Looked up from germline, CDR1 is SGHTA and CDR2 is FQGNSA. The CDR3 loop is CASSTGTSYGYTF.

The chain carries TRBV4-3 and TRBJ2-2; there is no DNA to check the TCRdb D call of TRBD2. The CDR3 length is 17 residues. CDR1 and CDR2 from the germline V gene are LGHNA and YSLEER. CDR3 protein: CASSQDRAQGRPGELFF.

CDR3 amino acids: CASSRIIGLDQPQHF. The V gene is TRBV4-3, the J gene TRBJ1-5. CDR1 and CDR2 from the germline V gene are LGHNA and YSLEER. This CDR3 region has 15 residues.

The V call is TRBV19, the J call TRBJ2-5. Germline V lookup: CDR1 LNHDA, CDR2 SQIVND (reference sequence). CDR3 length: 13 residues. The CDR3 protein is CASSIQRRETQYF.

The chain joins TRBV12-3 or TRBV12-4 to TRBJ1-5; TCRdb lists TRBD1, though no DNA is available to test this call. The CDR3 runs 21 residues. The CDR3 sequence: CASSSFPQGQGPRYSNQPQHF.

This chain connects TRBV5-1 to TRBJ1-4; the TCRdb D gene call, TRBD1, has no DNA to confirm it. The CDR3 covers 14 residues. The germline CDR1 and CDR2 sequences are SGHRS and YFSETQ. The chain's CDR3 is CASSFGKSNEKLFF. The full variable domain, with the rest looked up from reference TRBV5-1 and TRBJ1-4, is KAGVTQTPRYLIKTRGQQVTLSCSPISGHRSVSWYQQTPGQGLQFLFEYFSETQRNKGNFPGRFSGRQFSNSRSEMNVSTLELGDSALYLCASSFGKSNEKLFFGSGTQLSVL.

The chain employs TRBV12-3 or TRBV12-4 and TRBJ1-1; TCRdb picks TRBD1, but there is no DNA to check that call. The CDR3 loop spans 12 amino acids. The CDR3 reads CASRQGITEAFF.

The rearrangement links TRBV7-2 to TRBJ1-3. Per the germline V gene, CDR1 is SGHTA and CDR2 is FQGNSA. The CDR3 contains 16 residues. This CDR3 reads CASSQTSTISGNTIYF.

The chain carries TRBV4-3 and TRBJ2-5; TCRdb names TRBD2, which stays unverified in the absence of DNA. CDR3 size: 13 residues. Germline V CDR1 and CDR2: LGHNA, YSLEER. CDR3 amino acids: CASSPSSVETQYF.

The rearrangement joins TRBV6-2 or TRBV6-3 to TRBJ2-3; lacking DNA, the TRBD1 call made by TCRdb goes unchecked. Germline-derived CDR1 and CDR2 are MNHEY and SVGEGT. The CDR3 is made up of 16 amino acids. This CDR3 is CASSQTVGGITDTQYF.

The chain employs TRBV27 and TRBJ2-3; TCRdb names TRBD1, which stays unverified in the absence of DNA. The CDR3 has 17 residues. CDR1 and CDR2 from the germline V gene are MNHEY and SMNVEV (reference sequence). This chain's CDR3 is CASSARTGYEGTYTQYF.

The J gene is TRBJ1-1, the V gene TRBV6-5; TCRdb names TRBD1, which stays unverified in the absence of DNA. CDR1 MNHEY and CDR2 SVGAGI come from the germline V gene. This CDR3 comprises 15 residues. CDR3 residues: CASSYEGGMNTEAFF.

V usage is TRBV20-1 and J usage is TRBJ1-5. The CDR3 covers 14 residues. Germline V gene data show CDR1 as DFQATT and CDR2 as SNEGSKA (reference sequence). The CDR3 loop reads CSARDVGGLGPQHF.

The chain employs TRBV6-5 and TRBJ2-7. This CDR3 has 15 amino acids. Germline V CDR1 and CDR2: MNHEY, SVGAGI. The CDR3 here is CASSSNRDSSYEQYF.

The chain combines TRBV4-1 with TRBJ2-3; TCRdb outputs TRBD1, but without DNA this stays unchecked. Germline V lookup: CDR1 MGHRA, CDR2 YSYEKL. The CDR3 has 17 residues. The CDR3 loop reads CASSQVPGQYSTDTQYF.

The chain links TRBV2 to TRBJ2-1; lacking DNA, the TRBD1 call made by TCRdb goes unchecked. Germline loops: CDR1 SNHLY, CDR2 FYNNEI. The CDR3 is made up of 20 amino acids. This CDR3 reads CASSETPGQGALGSYNEQFF.

The chain links TRBV7-2 to TRBJ1-4; TCRdb calls TRBD1, which cannot be checked without DNA. This CDR3 comprises 16 residues. Germline assignment: CDR1 SGHTA and CDR2 FQGNSA. The CDR3 loop is CASSLGWAGDEEKLFF.

The chain employs TRBV28 and TRBJ1-5. CDR1 is MDHEN, CDR2 SYDVKM, per germline. This CDR3 is built from 16 residues. The CDR3 sequence is CASTFAGYPSNQPQHF.

V gene TRBV15 combines with J gene TRBJ1-5; TCRdb picks TRBD1, but there is no DNA to check that call. Germline CDR1 LNHNV, CDR2 YYDKDF (reference sequence). The CDR3 covers 14 residues. The CDR3 sequence: CATSLDREGIPQHF.

The chain recombines TRBV7-6 with TRBJ1-1; there is no DNA to check the TCRdb D call of TRBD1. CDR1 is SGHVS and CDR2 is FNYEAQ in the germline V gene. The CDR3 sequence is 13 residues long. The CDR3 sequence: CASSFGTGLKAFF.

The chain is built from TRBV29-1 and TRBJ2-1; TCRdb's assignment of TRBD2 cannot be checked, as there is no DNA. CDR1 and CDR2 (germline): SQVTM, ANQGSEA. CDR3 size: 16 residues. CDR3 loop: CSVGRSTSGKYNEQFF.

The chain has TRBV28 and TRBJ1-3; TCRdb returns TRBD1, unconfirmable since there is no DNA. Germline loops: CDR1 MDHEN, CDR2 SYDVKM. This CDR3 spans 16 amino acids. CDR3 protein: CASSFFGAFSGNTIYF.

The chain links TRBV7-9 to TRBJ2-5; absent DNA, TCRdb's TRBD2 call cannot be checked. The CDR3 totals 13 residues. Germline V CDR1 and CDR2: SEHNR, FQNEAQ (reference sequence). CDR3 region: CASSPGEGETQYF.

The chain joins TRBV11-3 to TRBJ2-7. The CDR3 has 13 residues. The V gene's germline CDR1 is SGHNT and CDR2 YENEEA. The chain's CDR3 is CASSHSGSYEQYF.

V is TRBV7-8 and J is TRBJ2-3; without DNA, the TCRdb call of TRBD1 cannot be checked. The CDR3 extends over 15 amino acids. The germline gives CDR1 SGHVS, CDR2 FQNEAQ. The CDR3 is CASSLSTGGTDTQYF.

The chain joins TRBV20-1 to TRBJ2-3; the TCRdb D gene call, TRBD2, has no DNA to confirm it. The CDR3 totals 16 residues. Germline V CDR1 and CDR2: DFQATT, SNEGSKA (reference sequence). The CDR3 reads CSATDAGGGTTDTQYF.

The chain joins TRBV4-1 to TRBJ1-2; TCRdb proposes TRBD1, but this gene call is untestable without DNA. Germline loops: CDR1 MGHRA, CDR2 YSYEKL. The CDR3 spans 14 residues. The CDR3 protein is CASSLDQDRYGYTF.

This chain joins TRBV7-9 and TRBJ1-5. Germline CDR1 reads SEHNR; CDR2 reads FQNEAQ (reference sequence). The CDR3 loop spans 14 amino acids. The CDR3: CASSLGAPFEPQHF. Full variable domain (outside the CDR3, taken from reference TRBV7-9 and TRBJ1-5): DTGVSQNPRHKITKRGQNVTFRCDPISEHNRLYWYRQTLGQGPEFLTYFQNEAQLEKSRLLSDRFSAERPKGSFSTLEIQRTEQGDSAMYLCASSLGAPFEPQHFGDGTRLSIL.